Included here is one TCR beta chain sequence, with context. At one end, the junction sequence differs from germline, possibly due to a read error. This sample stems from a study of T cells in localized non-small cell lung cancer. Only in-frame clones appear in the TCRdb table, and some are missing; sequencing was by immunoSEQ multiplex PCR. The data hold 75,000 to 80,000 clones, with approximately 80% observed a single time. The source of this sequence is a female donor over 55 with stage I lung adenocarcinoma. Sample: peripheral blood, taken before any cancer treatment.

The CDR3 coding sequence is TGTGCCGGCAGTTGGGGGAGAGGGATCCCTTATGGCTACACCTTC. It translates to CAGSWGRGIPYGYTF. This chain connects TRBV6-1 to TRBJ1-2; tentative D call: TRBD1 (5 bases). The CDR3 spans 15 residues. Germline V gene data show CDR1 as MNHNS and CDR2 as SASEGT.